One and the same sample provided the 14 T cell receptor beta chains below, sequenced in a study of PD-1 blockade in classical Hodgkin lymphoma. Using immunoSEQ multiplex PCR, the repertoire was profiled, and TCRdb retains in-frame clones only, with some absent. The table includes 98,000 or so clones, nearly 90% detected once. Following autologous stem cell transplantation, relapse occurred in every patient, and exposure to brentuximab vedotin varied. Sequencing was performed on peripheral blood mononuclear cells (PBMCs), taken before the second cycle of nivolumab. These receptors were obtained from a human donor with classical Hodgkin lymphoma.

The chain couples TRBV10-2 to TRBJ2-3; 8 bases map to TRBD1. With 8 bases clipped from V and 0 bases from J, the junction kept 4 bases outside the gene matches. The CDR3 loop spans 14 amino acids. Germline V CDR1 and CDR2: WSHSY, SAAADI. CDR3 sequence reads: CASQRQGSTDTQYF. The CDR3 bases are TGCGCCAGCCAACGACAGGGGAGCACAGATACGCAGTATTTT.

The CDR3 spells CASRTQGQGRADTQYF. CDR3 bases: TGTGCCAGCAGAACCCAGGGACAGGGACGCGCAGATACGCAGTATTTT. This chain uses TRBV28 with TRBJ2-3, with 9 bases fitting TRBD1. This CDR3 contains 16 residues. CDR1 is MDHEN and CDR2 is SYDVKM in the germline V gene. After removal of 6 bases from V and 4 bases from J, the junction contained 11 bases not matched to a gene. Based on the CDR3 plus reference TRBV28 and TRBJ2-3, the full variable domain is DVKVTQSSRYLVKRTGEKVFLECVQDMDHENMFWYRQDPGLGLRLIYFSYDVKMKEKGDIPEGYSVSREKKERFSLILESASTNQTSMYLCASRTQGQGRADTQYFGPGTRLTVL.

J is TRBJ1-2 and V is TRBV19, with TRBD1 matching over 7 bases. The CDR3 spans 16 residues. The J segment lost 0 bases and the V segment lost 6 bases, leaving 10 bases of the junction unmatched. Germline assignment: CDR1 LNHDA and CDR2 SQIVND (reference sequence). The CDR3 is CASRTAGTASNYGYTF. CDR3 in DNA: TGTGCCAGTAGGACCGCCGGGACAGCCTCTAACTATGGCTACACCTTC.

This rearrangement joins TRBV27 to TRBJ2-1; D call uncertain. This CDR3 is built from 15 residues. V lost 1 base and J 1 base, leaving 8 bases between the germline ends. In germline, CDR1 is MNHEY, CDR2 SMNVEV (reference sequence). In DNA, the CDR3 is TGTGCCAGCAGTTTATTTGGGGAATCCTACAATGAGCAGTTCTTC. It translates to CASSLFGESYNEQFF.

CDR3 bases: TGCGCCAGCATGCCAATCCGGGACAGGGCAGGAAATGAGCAGTTCTTC. Translating gives CASMPIRDRAGNEQFF. The chain links TRBV10-2 to TRBJ2-1; 9 bases fit TRBD1. CDR1 WSHSY and CDR2 SAAADI come from the germline V gene. V gave up 7 bases and J gave up 7 bases; unmatched junction bases: 14. The CDR3 is 16 amino acids.

The rearrangement joins TRBV9 to TRBJ2-1, with 10 bases matching TRBD2. After removal of 4 bases from V and 4 bases from J, the junction contained 17 bases not matched to a gene. The germline gives CDR1 SGDLS, CDR2 YYNGEE. This CDR3 has 19 residues. The CDR3 nucleotides are TGTGCCAGCAGCTCTAGCGGGAGAAGCTCCTCATACATTTACAATGAGCAGTTCTTC. Translation: CASSSSGRSSSYIYNEQFF.

The rearrangement joins TRBV6-5 to TRBJ2-7; TRBD1 might be the D (5 bases). Trimming pared 0 bases from V and 2 bases from J, leaving 5 bases between. Germline assignment: CDR1 MNHEY and CDR2 SVGAGI. The CDR3 is 13 amino acids. CDR3 nucleotide sequence: TGTGCCAGCAGTTACTCAGGGGCCTACGAGCAGTACTTC. Amino acids: CASSYSGAYEQYF.

The chain combines TRBV7-9 with TRBJ2-6; no definite D call. V was shortened by 11 bases and J by 6 bases, with 23 bases between the two germline ends. The V gene's germline CDR1 is SEHNR and CDR2 FQNEAQ (reference sequence). This CDR3 has 16 residues. CDR3 region: CAHGPKPPLEANVLTF. In DNA form, the CDR3 reads TGTGCCCACGGGCCGAAACCACCCCTTGAGGCCAACGTCCTGACTTTC. Full variable domain (outside the CDR3, taken from reference TRBV7-9 and TRBJ2-6): DTGVSQNPRHKITKRGQNVTFRCDPISEHNRLYWYRQTLGQGPEFLTYFQNEAQLEKSRLLSDRFSAERPKGSFSTLEIQRTEQGDSAMYLCAHGPKPPLEANVLTFGAGSRLTVL.

This rearrangement joins TRBV19 to TRBJ2-2; TRBD2 agrees at 13 bases. CDR1 LNHDA and CDR2 SQIVND come from the germline V gene (reference sequence). The CDR3 contains 18 residues. The V gene end was trimmed by 8 bases and the J gene end by 4 bases; junction bases not matched to a gene: 13. The CDR3 sequence: CASSPGLAGTYGTGELFF. CDR3 coding DNA: TGTGCCAGTTCCCCGGGACTAGCGGGAACGTACGGCACCGGGGAGCTGTTTTTT. Filled out from reference TRBV19 and TRBJ2-2, the complete variable domain reads DGGITQSPKYLFRKEGQNVTLSCEQNLNHDAMYWYRQDPGQGLRLIYYSQIVNDFQKGDIAEGYSVSREKKESFPLTVTSAQKNPTAFYLCASSPGLAGTYGTGELFFGEGSRLTVL.

The rearrangement links TRBV10-3 to TRBJ1-5; no clear D gene. The germline V and J ends were trimmed by 4 bases and 4 bases, with 14 bases remaining between them. This CDR3 is built from 15 residues. CDR1 is ENHRY and CDR2 is SYGVKD in the germline V gene. The DNA for the CDR3 is TGTGCCATCAGTGGGGTGGCGGACGCAAATCAGCCCCAGCATTTT. This sequence encodes CAISGVADANQPQHF.

The DNA for the CDR3 is TGTGCCAGCCTTGACACCCCTCGTGAAAAACTGTTTTTT. It specifies CASLDTPREKLFF. The V and J genes are TRBV6-6 and TRBJ1-4; D is undetermined. Trimming cost V 8 bases and J 7 bases, with 14 bases left between them. Germline CDR1 reads MNHNY; CDR2 reads SVGAGI (reference sequence). There are 13 residues in the CDR3.

This CDR3 reads CASSADRATDTQYF. The DNA of the CDR3 is TGTGCCAGCAGCGCCGACAGGGCCACAGATACGCAGTATTTT. This chain connects TRBV6-4 to TRBJ2-3; 7 bases match TRBD1. The CDR3 is 14 residues long. CDR1 MRHNA and CDR2 SNTAGT come from the germline V gene. The junction had 5 bases not matched to a gene; V was cut back by 6 bases and J by 2 bases.

This clone is a singleton in its sample. V gene TRBV4-2 combines with J gene TRBJ1-1; D not resolved. The V end lost 3 bases, the J end lost 0 bases, and 11 bases lay between the germline ends. Germline-derived CDR1 and CDR2 are LGHNA and YNFKEQ. The CDR3 sequence is 15 residues long. The CDR3 DNA follows: TGTGCCAGCAGCCAGGAGGCCCGAATGAACACTGAAGCTTTCTTT. This codes for CASSQEARMNTEAFF.

This chain connects TRBV21-1 to TRBJ1-5. TRBV21-1 is labeled a pseudogene. This CDR3 is 13 amino acids long. This CDR3 reads CASSPRTGQPQHF. The CDR3 nucleotides read TGTGCCAGCAGCCCCCGCACGGGCCAGCCCCAGCATTTT.